The T cell receptor beta chain described here comes from a study of T-cell reconstitution after alpha-beta-depleted transplantation in children. A few counts support this clonotype. What it binds is not known. The CDR3 is made up of 16 amino acids. Germline V gene data show CDR1 as SGHVS and CDR2 as FQNEAQ. After removal of 4 bases from V and 3 bases from J, the junction contained 12 bases not matched to a gene. Study-level points and caveats: By one year post-transplant, T-cell counts and diversity largely arose from T cells that were newly produced. Several hundred expanded graft clones reportedly supplied alpha-beta T cells about two months after transplant. Where some patients showed high TCRbeta diversity at day 60, it came from recipient T cells and thymic progenitors that had survived.

Researchers prepared the TCRbeta library using unique molecular identifiers, the study reports. One entry per CDR3 protein, called by TCRdb with MiXCR from the PCR reads. The profile shows 600,000 to 700,000 distinct CDR3 sequences, 13% of them singletons. The chain uses TRBV7-8 and TRBJ2-7, with 7 nucleotides matching TRBD1. The material sequenced was PBMCs, taken before TCRalphabeta/CD19-depleted stem cell transplant. The receptor was isolated from a girl aged 2-10 years with congenital amegakaryocytic thrombocytopenia, due to receive a stem cell transplant. The CDR3 spells CASSSTGGDRSYEQYF. In nucleotides, the CDR3 is TGTGCCAGCAGCTCCACGGGTGGGGACAGAAGCTACGAGCAGTACTTC.